This T cell receptor beta chain was obtained from a study of blood T cell repertoires in COVID-19. CDR3 length: 13 residues. Trimming took 0 bases from V and 4 from J, leaving 9 bases between them. The germline gives CDR1 GTSNPN, CDR2 SVGIG (reference sequence). In the original processing: Nucleated cell counts were estimated from reference gene primer amplification. Sequencing was performed with immunoSEQ multiplex PCR; in TCRdb, only in-frame clones are kept and a portion is missing. D and trimming come from the DNA, and the V and J calls and clone size come from that table. The table has approximately 280,000 clones, 80% to 90% seen once.

The chain employs TRBV30 and TRBJ1-2; D uncertain. The TCR comes from a woman between 65 and 79 years old with acute or convalescent COVID-19. Sequenced: peripheral blood. CDR3 DNA sequence: TGTGCCTGGAGTGTAACAGTCCGCTATGGCTACACCTTC. Protein: CAWSVTVRYGYTF.